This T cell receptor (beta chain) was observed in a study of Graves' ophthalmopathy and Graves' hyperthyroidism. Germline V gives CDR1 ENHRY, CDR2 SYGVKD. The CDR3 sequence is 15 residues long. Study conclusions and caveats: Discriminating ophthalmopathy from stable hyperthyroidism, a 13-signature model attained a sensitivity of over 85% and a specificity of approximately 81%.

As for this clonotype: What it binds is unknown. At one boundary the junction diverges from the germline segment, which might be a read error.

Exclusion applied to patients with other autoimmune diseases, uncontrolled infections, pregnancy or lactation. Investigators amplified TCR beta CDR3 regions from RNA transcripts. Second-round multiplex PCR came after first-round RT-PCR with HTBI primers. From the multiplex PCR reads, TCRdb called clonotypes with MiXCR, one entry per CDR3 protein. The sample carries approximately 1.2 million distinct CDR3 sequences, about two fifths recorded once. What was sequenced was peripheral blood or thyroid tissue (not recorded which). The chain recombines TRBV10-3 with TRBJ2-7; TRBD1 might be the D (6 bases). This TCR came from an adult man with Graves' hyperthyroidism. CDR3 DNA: TGTGCCAGCAGTAAATCGCTTACAGGGATCGGCGAGCAGTACTTC. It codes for CASSKSLTGIGEQYF.